Shown below are 24 T cell receptor beta chains from a single sample sequenced in a study of T cell repertoires in cytomegalovirus infection (dated by TCRdb to between 2017 and 2020). Antigens of these TCRs are unknown. The meaning of the sample's treatment or condition label: in vitro stimulation with specific CMV peptide epitopes to enrich CMV-specific T cells. The sample was run on an Illumina HiSeq 1500. TCRdb ran its own pipeline on the public reads, namely fastp trimming at Q25 and MiXCR clone calling, and kept in-frame beta chains. Under each unique CDR3 protein, matching rows form one entry showing the most common genes and DNA. In this sample the table shows roughly 120,000 distinct CDR3 sequences, 25% to 35% of which occur a single time. The ten most abundant clones make up around 54% of the sample. Sequencing was performed on CD8+ T cells from cultured PBMCs, taken from culture after CMV antigen stimulation. These receptors originate from a human donor in good health (CMV status not recorded). Some clones in this sample may be carry-over from other donors' samples.

This clonotype was observed a handful of times. This chain links TRBV6-1 with TRBJ2-5; 10 nucleotides line up with TRBD2. Germline V gene data show CDR1 as MNHNS and CDR2 as SASEGT. This CDR3 is built from 19 residues. Trimming took 2 bases from V and 4 from J; bases not matched to a gene: 16. CDR3 sequence: CASSEFAPGLAITRETQYF. The CDR3 DNA reads TGTGCCAGCAGTGAATTCGCCCCGGGACTAGCGATCACTCGAGAGACCCAGTACTTC.

The V gene is TRBV4-1, the J gene TRBJ2-7; no clear D gene. Deletions cut 1 base from V and 0 bases from J, with 7 bases between. Germline CDR1 reads MGHRA; CDR2 reads YSYEKL. This CDR3 has 14 amino acids. CDR3 amino acids: CASSQGSNSYEQYF. DNA for the CDR3: TGCGCCAGCAGCCAAGGTTCAAACTCCTACGAGCAGTACTTC.

This clonotype was found a few times. The chain recombines TRBV7-2 with TRBJ1-3; a possible D gene is TRBD1 (6 bases). The germline V and J ends were trimmed by 5 bases and 4 bases, with 15 bases remaining between them. Germline V gives CDR1 SGHTA, CDR2 FQGNSA. The CDR3 has 15 amino acids. CDR3 protein: CASSPSRGTGNTIYF. DNA for the CDR3: TGTGCCAGCAGCCCTAGTAGGGGGACCGGAAACACCATATATTTT.

The chain couples TRBV4-3 to TRBJ2-6; 8 bases are shared with TRBD2. Germline V gene sequence: CDR1 LGHNA, CDR2 YSLEER. V shed 4 bases and J 2 bases; nucleotides not matched to a gene: 4. CDR3 size: 16 residues. This chain's CDR3 is CASSPNGGAGANVLTF. The DNA for the CDR3 is TGCGCCAGCAGCCCTAACGGGGGGGCTGGGGCCAACGTCCTGACTTTC.

This clonotype was observed a handful of times. The chain has TRBV4-1 and TRBJ2-2, with D uncertain. CDR3 length equals 13 residues. Germline V gives CDR1 MGHRA, CDR2 YSYEKL. V dropped 0 bases and J dropped 8 bases, with 7 bases sitting between them. In DNA, the CDR3 is TGCGCCAGCAGCCAAGATCAAATGGGGGAGCTGTTTTTT. Translation: CASSQDQMGELFF.

The genes are TRBV19 and TRBJ2-4; TRBD1 is a possible D gene (6 bases). CDR3 length: 14 residues. Looked up from germline, CDR1 is LNHDA and CDR2 is SQIVND (reference sequence). V was pared by 4 bases and J by 2 bases, with 9 bases between. The CDR3, as DNA: TGTGCCAGTAGTACAGGGGTCACCAAAAACATTCAGTACTTC. Translated, it gives CASSTGVTKNIQYF.

This clonotype has ten or more counts. This chain joins TRBV7-6 and TRBJ2-1; possible D gene TRBD1, 6 bases. V was cut by 1 base and J by 5 bases, with 12 bases left in between. In germline, CDR1 is SGHVS, CDR2 FNYEAQ. This CDR3 contains 15 residues. Written as DNA, the CDR3 is TGTGCCAGCAGCTTAGGCGTGGGGGCCAACAATGAGCAGTTCTTC. Amino acids: CASSLGVGANNEQFF.

The chain recombines TRBV7-9 with TRBJ1-2, with D tentatively TRBD1 (6 bases). Germline CDR1 and CDR2: SEHNR and FQNEAQ (reference sequence). CDR3 length: 14 amino acids. The V gene lost 5 bases and the J gene lost 1 base, with 11 bases spanning the gap. The CDR3 DNA reads TGTGCCAGCAGCCGAGGACAGCTTAACTATGGCTACACCTTC. Translated, it gives CASSRGQLNYGYTF. The whole variable domain, filled in from reference TRBV7-9 and TRBJ1-2, reads DTGVSQNPRHKITKRGQNVTFRCDPISEHNRLYWYRQTLGQGPEFLTYFQNEAQLEKSRLLSDRFSAERPKGSFSTLEIQRTEQGDSAMYLCASSRGQLNYGYTFGSGTRLTVV.

The table lists this clonotype with a few counts. This chain links TRBV27 with TRBJ2-1; D gene ambiguous. V was clipped by 3 bases and J by 0 bases, with 12 bases between them. The germline V gene encodes CDR1 MNHEY and CDR2 SMNVEV (reference sequence). The length of the CDR3 is 16 residues. Here the CDR3 reads CASSFSARSSYNEQFF. Written as DNA, the CDR3 is TGTGCCAGCAGTTTCAGTGCTCGAAGCTCCTACAATGAGCAGTTCTTC.

V and J are TRBV19 and TRBJ2-1; D possibly corresponds to TRBD2 (6 bases). With 10 bases removed from V and 9 bases from J, the gap between germline ends came to 22 bases. The germline CDR1 and CDR2 sequences are LNHDA and SQIVND (reference sequence). CDR3 length: 14 amino acids. CDR3 DNA sequence: TGTGCCACACAAGCCGGGACTCTCGTAAGTGAGCAGTTCTTC. Translation gives CATQAGTLVSEQFF.

By share, this clonotype counts as medium-sized. The CDR3 protein is CASSLLPNEQFF. In nucleotides, the CDR3 is TGTGCCAGCAGCTTACTCCCCAATGAGCAGTTCTTC. The gene calls are TRBV7-6 and TRBJ2-1, with D hard to call. This CDR3 is 12 amino acids long. Between the trimmed V and J ends, which lost 2 bases and 6 bases, there was a span of 5 bases. Germline lookup yields CDR1 SGHVS and CDR2 FNYEAQ.

The table lists this clonotype with a few counts. The chain's CDR3 is CASSFRPPGLNIQYF. The CDR3 coding sequence is TGTGCCAGCAGCTTCCGACCTCCGGGGTTGAACATTCAGTACTTC. The chain recombines TRBV7-2 with TRBJ2-4; D perhaps matches TRBD2 (5 bases). Germline loops: CDR1 SGHTA, CDR2 FQGNSA. The CDR3 contains 15 residues. V was clipped by 3 bases and J by 7 bases, with 16 bases between them.

The genes are TRBV7-8 and TRBJ2-1; 7 positions agree with TRBD2. CDR3 length: 14 amino acids. Germline V lookup: CDR1 SGHVS, CDR2 FQNEAQ. The V gene end was trimmed by 3 bases and the J gene end by 3 bases; junction bases not matched to a gene: 2. The CDR3 nucleotides are TGTGCCAGCAGCTTCGGGGGGTACTACAATGAGCAGTTCTTC. Its protein product is CASSFGGYYNEQFF.

This clonotype was observed a handful of times. The V and J genes are TRBV7-9 and TRBJ1-6; D is possibly TRBD1 (5 bases). V lost 3 bases, J lost 6 bases, and 15 bases lay in between. Germline values: CDR1 SEHNR, CDR2 FQNEAQ (reference sequence). The CDR3 totals 16 residues. Here the CDR3 DNA reads TGTGCCAGCAGCTTGGTGAGGGGCCTCCGTAATTCACCCCTCCACTTT. Its translation is CASSLVRGLRNSPLHF.

Ten or more counts support this clonotype. CDR3 in amino acids: CSARLSRDRNNEQFF. The CDR3 DNA follows: TGCAGTGCCCGACTAAGCCGGGACAGAAACAATGAGCAGTTCTTC. The genes are TRBV20-1 and TRBJ2-1; 7 bases agree with TRBD1. The germline V gene encodes CDR1 DFQATT and CDR2 SNEGSKA (reference sequence). J was trimmed by 5 bases and V by 6 bases; bases with no gene match: 13. CDR3 length equals 15 residues.

Here the CDR3 reads CASSEARYQPQHF. The CDR3 DNA follows: TGTGCCAGCAGTGAAGCCAGATATCAGCCCCAGCATTTT. V gene TRBV6-1 combines with J gene TRBJ1-5, with no clear D. Looked up from germline, CDR1 is MNHNS and CDR2 is SASEGT. The CDR3 sequence is 13 residues long. Trimming cost V 0 bases and J 5 bases, with 5 bases left between them.

The sample holds many counts of this clonotype. V usage is TRBV12-3 or TRBV12-4 and J usage is TRBJ2-7, with no clear D. V was clipped by 4 bases and J by 2 bases, with 3 bases between them. The CDR3 is made up of 11 amino acids. As DNA, the CDR3 is TGTGCCAGCAGTTCTACCTACGAGCAGTACTTC. Encoded protein: CASSSTYEQYF.

This clonotype was observed a few times. The J gene is TRBJ1-5, the V gene TRBV12-3 or TRBV12-4; D may be TRBD1 (6 bases). V was cut by 1 base and J by 5 bases, with 12 bases left in between. This CDR3 spans 15 amino acids. The CDR3, as DNA: TGTGCCAGCAGTTTAGACAGGGAAGCAGATCAGCCCCAGCATTTT. It codes for CASSLDREADQPQHF.

A few counts support this clonotype. The chain uses TRBV7-6 and TRBJ2-5; D is undetermined. The V and J ends lost 1 base and 0 bases respectively, with 6 bases between them. Germline loops: CDR1 SGHVS, CDR2 FNYEAQ. The CDR3 is made up of 14 amino acids. This CDR3 reads CASSLGRYQETQYF. The CDR3 DNA reads as TGTGCCAGCAGCTTAGGACGGTACCAAGAGACCCAGTACTTC.

This clonotype was found many times. CDR3 amino acids: CASSADQETQYF. The CDR3 DNA reads as TGCGCCAGCAGCGCGGACCAAGAGACCCAGTACTTC. The V gene is TRBV5-1, the J gene TRBJ2-5; no clear D gene. With 4 bases removed from V and 0 bases from J, the gap between germline ends came to 4 bases. Germline values: CDR1 SGHRS, CDR2 YFSETQ. This CDR3 region has 12 residues.

The chain carries TRBV7-9 and TRBJ2-7, with a weak D call TRBD2 (5 bases). This CDR3 is built from 13 residues. The V end was cut by 2 bases, the J end by 5 bases, with 10 bases between. Germline V gives CDR1 SEHNR, CDR2 FQNEAQ (reference sequence). The CDR3 DNA reads TGTGCCAGCAGCTTACTGGGGAGAAACGAGCAGTACTTC. This codes for CASSLLGRNEQYF.

The CDR3 nucleotides read TGTGCCAGCAGCCCGGACAGTGATTTTCAGTTCTTC. Amino acids: CASSPDSDFQFF. The chain recombines TRBV7-9 with TRBJ2-1; weak D call: TRBD1 (6 bases). V was clipped by 5 bases and J by 13 bases, with 15 bases between them. Per germline, CDR1 SEHNR and CDR2 FQNEAQ (reference sequence). This CDR3 has 12 amino acids.

This clonotype was seen many times. The chain recombines TRBV2 with TRBJ2-3, with D perhaps TRBD2 (5 bases). This CDR3 region has 15 residues. Trimming left V 10 bases short and J 0 bases short, with 17 bases between. The germline V gene has CDR1 SNHLY and CDR2 FYNNEI. CDR3 region: CAITPRRTSTDTQYF. As DNA, the CDR3 is TGTGCCATAACCCCACGTCGGACTAGCACAGATACGCAGTATTTT.

This clonotype has at least ten counts. The chain combines TRBV7-2 with TRBJ2-7, with TRBD1 matching over 7 bases. CDR1 and CDR2 (germline): SGHTA, FQGNSA. V was clipped by 5 bases and J by 2 bases; unmatched bases: 6. This CDR3 region has 14 residues. CDR3 amino acids: CASSARQGPYEQYF. Written as DNA, the CDR3 is TGTGCCAGCAGCGCACGACAGGGACCCTACGAGCAGTACTTC.